One sample yielded the 20 T cell receptor beta chains listed below, sequenced in a study of blood T cell repertoires in COVID-19. Generated by immunoSEQ multiplex PCR, the TCRdb table keeps only in-frame clones and is missing some. The sample lists about 190,000 clones, about 88% occurring once. Material for sequencing was peripheral blood. These receptors all come from a man in his thirties or forties with acute or convalescent COVID-19.

This clone was seen once. The rearrangement links TRBV6-2 or TRBV6-3 to TRBJ2-3, with 9 bases identical to TRBD1. The V gene's germline CDR1 is MNHEY and CDR2 SVGEGT. This CDR3 spans 16 amino acids. The junction had 10 bases not matched to a gene; V was cut back by 2 bases and J by 7 bases. This CDR3 is CASSYPRDREVYTQYF. Written as DNA, the CDR3 is TGTGCCAGCAGTTACCCCCGGGACAGGGAAGTGTATACGCAGTATTTT.

This clone appeared a single time. The V and J genes are TRBV30 and TRBJ2-1, with TRBD2 identical over 12 bases. The germline gives CDR1 GTSNPN, CDR2 SVGIG (reference sequence). This CDR3 is 19 amino acids long. The V and J ends lost 0 bases and 7 bases, in that order; junction bases with no gene match: 16. The DNA for the CDR3 is TGTGCCTGGAGTGTACGGGCTAGCGGGGGGGCTTACACCCCGAATGAGCAGTTCTTC. Translation: CAWSVRASGGAYTPNEQFF.

This clone has more than one count but fewer than ten. The V gene is TRBV11-2, the J gene TRBJ1-2; D unclear. Germline V CDR1 and CDR2: SGHAT, FQNNGV. This CDR3 has 14 residues. V lost 5 bases to trimming and J lost 4 bases, with 14 bases between them. The CDR3 DNA is TGTGCCAGCAGCACCTCGGGTATAGGCTATGGCTACACCTTC. It codes for CASSTSGIGYGYTF.

The chain couples TRBV27 to TRBJ2-1, with D maybe TRBD1 (6 bases). Germline V gene data show CDR1 as MNHEY and CDR2 as SMNVEV (reference sequence). Trimming left V 4 bases short and J 10 bases short, with 11 bases between. The CDR3 is made up of 12 amino acids. DNA for the CDR3: TGTGCCAGCAGTTCATACAGGGTAGAGCAGTTCTTC. Translating gives CASSSYRVEQFF.

The chain is built from TRBV7-9 and TRBJ1-1; the D is unclear. The germline V gene has CDR1 SEHNR and CDR2 FQNEAQ (reference sequence). V was shortened by 6 bases and J by 1 base, with 3 bases between the two germline ends. The CDR3 runs 11 residues. The CDR3 nucleotides read TGTGCCAGCAGTAGGAACACTGAAGCTTTCTTT. This encodes CASSRNTEAFF.

V gene TRBV9 combines with J gene TRBJ2-2; TRBD1 is a possible D gene (6 bases). The CDR3 totals 17 residues. V was shortened by 0 bases and J by 5 bases, with 17 bases between the two germline ends. Per germline, CDR1 SGDLS and CDR2 YYNGEE. The CDR3 sequence is CASSVVGMGAQTGELFF. In DNA, the CDR3 is TGTGCCAGCAGCGTAGTGGGGATGGGGGCGCAGACCGGGGAGCTGTTTTTT. Supplemented by reference TRBV9 and TRBJ2-2, the full variable domain reads DSGVTQTPKHLITATGQRVTLRCSPRSGDLSVYWYQQSLDQGLQFLIQYYNGEERAKGNILERFSAQQFPDLHSELNLSSLELGDSALYFCASSVVGMGAQTGELFFGEGSRLTVL.

The V gene is TRBV3-1 (or the pseudogene TRBV3-2), the J gene TRBJ1-3; 9 nucleotides align to TRBD1. The trim removed 1 base at V and 2 bases at J, leaving 0 bases unmatched. Looked up from germline, CDR1 is LGHDT and CDR2 is YNNKEL (reference sequence). This CDR3 region has 15 residues. The CDR3, as DNA: TGTGCCAGCAGCCAAGGGACAGGGGCTGGAAACACCATATATTTT. Translated: CASSQGTGAGNTIYF.

On this clone: The sample contains more than one DNA sequence encoding this CDR3. The chain is built from TRBV3-1 (or the pseudogene TRBV3-2) and TRBJ1-6; D gene uncertain. Trimming removed 4 bases from V and 4 bases from J, with 8 bases in between. Germline CDR1 is LGHDT and CDR2 is YNNKEL (reference sequence). The length of the CDR3 is 14 residues. CDR3 nucleotide sequence: TGTGCCAGCAGCCTTCAGAATTATAATTCACCCCTCCACTTT. The encoded protein is CASSLQNYNSPLHF.

The chain carries TRBV12-5 and TRBJ1-4; no clear D. Per the germline V gene, CDR1 is LGHNT and CDR2 is FRNRAP. The ends were cut back, 2 bases at V and 5 bases at J, with 24 bases in the middle. This CDR3 has 19 residues. DNA for the CDR3: TGTGCTAGTGGTTTGTCAGGTGTTCGCTATGGCCCTCTGAATGAAAAACTGTTTTTT. Encoded protein: CASGLSGVRYGPLNEKLFF.

The J gene is TRBJ2-2, the V gene TRBV7-2, with D possibly TRBD1 on 5 matching bases. Germline V CDR1 and CDR2: SGHTA, FQGNSA. Trimming removed 6 bases from V and 7 bases from J, with 12 bases in between. CDR3 length: 13 amino acids. This CDR3 is CASRGQFGGELFF. Here the CDR3 DNA reads TGTGCCAGCAGGGGGCAGTTCGGCGGGGAGCTGTTTTTT.

This chain connects TRBV6-5 to TRBJ2-1; 8 bases are a match to TRBD2. With 3 bases clipped from V and 9 bases from J, the junction kept 7 bases outside the gene matches. Germline assignment: CDR1 MNHEY and CDR2 SVGAGI. This CDR3 has 14 residues. The CDR3 region is CASSYRREEVEQFF. The DNA of the CDR3 is TGTGCCAGCAGTTATCGGCGGGAGGAGGTTGAGCAGTTCTTC.

The chain carries TRBV6-6 and TRBJ2-5, with D possibly being TRBD2 (5 bases). The ends were cut back, 6 bases at V and 4 bases at J, with 9 bases in the middle. Germline V lookup: CDR1 MNHNY, CDR2 SVGAGI (reference sequence). The CDR3 covers 12 residues. This CDR3 reads CASSEGGETQYF. As DNA, the CDR3 is TGTGCCAGCAGCGAGGGCGGAGAGACCCAGTACTTC.

The chain is built from TRBV30 and TRBJ1-4, with D possibly being TRBD1 (6 bases). Trimming shortened V by 1 base and J by 2 bases, and 11 bases separated the two germline ends. From germline, CDR1 is GTSNPN and CDR2 SVGIG (reference sequence). The CDR3 runs 15 residues. The DNA for the CDR3 is TGTGCCTGGAGTGCACAGGGTTTTACTAATGAAAAACTGTTTTTT. Amino acid sequence: CAWSAQGFTNEKLFF.

The V call is TRBV14, the J call TRBJ2-4, with 9 bases that match TRBD1. Germline CDR1 is SGHDN and CDR2 is FVKESK. The CDR3 has 15 residues. J gave up 6 bases and V 1 base, and 4 bases lay outside the gene matches. CDR3: CASSQGQGVGNIQYF. Here the CDR3 DNA reads TGTGCCAGCAGCCAAGGACAGGGGGTTGGAAACATTCAGTACTTC. Using reference TRBV14 and TRBJ2-4 for the parts outside the CDR3, the full variable domain is EAGVTQFPSHSVIEKGQTVTLRCDPISGHDNLYWYRRVMGKEIKFLLHFVKESKQDESGMPNNRFLAERTGGTYSTLKVQPAELEDSGVYFCASSQGQGVGNIQYFGAGTRLSVL.

V gene TRBV20-1 combines with J gene TRBJ1-1; D unresolved. The CDR3 extends over 11 amino acids. The germline V gene encodes CDR1 DFQATT and CDR2 SNEGSKA (reference sequence). V was pared by 3 bases and J by 5 bases, with 7 bases between. CDR3 nucleotide sequence: TGCAGTGCTAGGACGACTACTGAAGCTTTCTTT. It codes for CSARTTTEAFF.

The gene calls are TRBV18 and TRBJ2-2; TRBD1 agrees at 10 bases. The CDR3 is 16 amino acids. The germline V gene has CDR1 KGHSH and CDR2 LQKENI. V was clipped by 3 bases and J by 5 bases; unmatched bases: 6. For the CDR3, the DNA is TGTGCCAGCTCACCTAACGACAGGGGGCGGACCGGGGAGCTGTTTTTT. Its protein is CASSPNDRGRTGELFF.

The rearrangement uses TRBV2 and TRBJ2-1; D call uncertain. V was clipped by 3 bases and J by 2 bases, with 5 bases between them. The CDR3 contains 13 residues. Germline V gene sequence: CDR1 SNHLY, CDR2 FYNNEI. The CDR3 loop reads CASSEQAYNEQFF. Here the CDR3 DNA reads TGTGCCAGCAGTGAGCAGGCCTACAATGAGCAGTTCTTC.

The rearrangement links TRBV19 to TRBJ1-5; D is uncertain. V was cut by 1 base and J by 3 bases, with 4 bases left in between. This CDR3 region has 13 residues. Germline CDR1 reads LNHDA; CDR2 reads SQIVND (reference sequence). The DNA of the CDR3 is TGTGCCAGTAGTATAGCTTTCAATCAGCCCCAGCATTTT. This gives the protein CASSIAFNQPQHF.

V is TRBV14 and J is TRBJ2-2; tentatively, D is TRBD2 (5 bases). The germline CDR1 and CDR2 sequences are SGHDN and FVKESK. The CDR3 covers 15 residues. V shed 2 bases and J shed 7 bases, with 14 bases lying between them. The CDR3 DNA follows: TGTGCCAGCAGCCAACGAATTCTCGGAGGCGGGGAGCTGTTTTTT. Translated, it gives CASSQRILGGGELFF.

This clone appeared a single time. The chain employs TRBV7-8 and TRBJ1-3; D may be TRBD1 (5 bases). Germline lookup yields CDR1 SGHVS and CDR2 FQNEAQ. V gave up 4 bases and J gave up 4 bases, with 14 bases separating them. CDR3 size: 15 residues. Written as DNA, the CDR3 is TGTGCCAGCAGCTCATCGACAGCTTTCGGAAACACCATATATTTT. Protein sequence: CASSSSTAFGNTIYF.